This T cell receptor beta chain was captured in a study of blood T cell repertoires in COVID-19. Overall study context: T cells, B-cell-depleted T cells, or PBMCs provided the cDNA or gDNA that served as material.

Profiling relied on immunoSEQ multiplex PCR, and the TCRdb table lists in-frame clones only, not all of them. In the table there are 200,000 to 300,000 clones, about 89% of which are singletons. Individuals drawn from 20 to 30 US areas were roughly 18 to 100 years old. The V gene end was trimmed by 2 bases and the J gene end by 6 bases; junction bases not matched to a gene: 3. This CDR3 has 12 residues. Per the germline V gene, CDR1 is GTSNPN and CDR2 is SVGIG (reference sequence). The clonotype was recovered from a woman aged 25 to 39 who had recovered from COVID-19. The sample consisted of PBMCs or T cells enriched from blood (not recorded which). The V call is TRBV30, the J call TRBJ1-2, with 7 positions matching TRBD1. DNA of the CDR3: TGTGCCTGGAGTCCCGGGACAGATGGCTACACCTTC. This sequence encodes CAWSPGTDGYTF.